The sequence of this T cell receptor gamma chain was determined in a study of human gamma delta and Vdelta1 T cells (dated by TCRdb to the late 2010s). The study in broad terms: In this study, the researchers looked at Delta One T cells, which are Vd1+ gamma-delta T cells, to see how well they work as cytotoxic effectors against acute myeloid leukemia. On the study overall, not on this receptor specifically: Delta One T cells were reported as polyclonal and as showing broad cytotoxic targeting of acute myeloid leukemia.

This clone was detected a few times. Its binding antigen is unknown. Per-nucleotide qualities are absent, and no much larger clonotype sits a single base away. The method was PCR. TCRdb records Illumina MiSeq as the sequencer. Clone calls in TCRdb were regenerated from the public reads with CATT, after which identical DNA sequences shared one row. This sample lists about 4,000 gamma-chain clones; 15% to 20% were detected once. Approximately 7.3% of the sample goes to the ten largest clones. Clipping removes 0 bases from V and 0 bases from J, with 7 as the unmatched junction base count. The CDR3 covers 17 residues, taking in both the cysteine and the phenylalanine. Only the CDR3 portion is preserved as DNA: 51 bases, with reading frame beginning at the first base. The germline V gene encodes CDR1 EGSNGY and CDR2 YDSYNSKV.

Here the chain combines TRGV2 and TRGJP2. The TCR comes from a human donor in good health. The sample comprised Vdelta1 gamma-delta T cells from blood grown in culture (DOT cells). The cell subset or site tag for this specimen amounts to: Delta One T cells, in vitro expanded/differentiated Vd1+ gamma-delta T cells. The CDR3 loop reads CATWDGPRYSSDWIKTF. DNA sequence: TGTGCCACCTGGGACGGGCCTCGATATAGTAGTGATTGGATCAAGACGTTT.